Following are 2 T cell receptor beta chains from one sample sequenced in a study of neurological immune-mediated disorders. Each CDR3 protein gets one entry after TCRdb re-called the 5' RACE reads with MiXCR. The table lists more than 45,000 distinct CDR3 sequences, under 4.5% of them singletons. Sequences were obtained from PBMCs. The receptors originated from a woman aged 30 to 39 with multiple sclerosis.

This clonotype came up many times. V and J are TRBV20-1 and TRBJ2-1, with D unresolved. V dropped 5 bases and J dropped 7 bases, with 15 bases sitting between them. The CDR3 has 13 residues. Germline V gene sequence: CDR1 DFQATT, CDR2 SNEGSKA (reference sequence). The CDR3 is CSAPQWVGNEQFF. Here the CDR3 DNA reads TGCAGTGCTCCTCAGTGGGTTGGGAATGAGCAGTTCTTC.

This clonotype was seen a handful of times. The J gene is TRBJ2-7, the V gene TRBV20-1; TRBD1 agrees at 9 bases. CDR3 length: 15 residues. The ends lost 3 bases at V and 0 bases at J; junction bases unmatched: 6. Germline CDR1 DFQATT, CDR2 SNEGSKA (reference sequence). This chain's CDR3 is CSASLGQGFSYEQYF. The CDR3 DNA reads as TGCAGTGCTAGTCTAGGACAGGGGTTCTCCTACGAGCAGTACTTC.